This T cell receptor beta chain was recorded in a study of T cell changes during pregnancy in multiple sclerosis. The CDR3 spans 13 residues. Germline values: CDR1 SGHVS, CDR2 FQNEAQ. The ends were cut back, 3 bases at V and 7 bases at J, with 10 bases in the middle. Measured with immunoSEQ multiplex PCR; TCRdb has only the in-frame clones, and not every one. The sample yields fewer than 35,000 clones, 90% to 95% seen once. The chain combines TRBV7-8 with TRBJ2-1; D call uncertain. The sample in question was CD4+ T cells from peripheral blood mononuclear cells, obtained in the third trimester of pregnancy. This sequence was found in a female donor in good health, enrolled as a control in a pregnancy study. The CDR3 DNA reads TGTGCCAGCAGCTTTTTAACTCAAAATGAGCAGTTCTTC. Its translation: CASSFLTQNEQFF. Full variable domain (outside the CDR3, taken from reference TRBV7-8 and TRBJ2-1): GAGVSQSPRYKVAKRGQDVALRCDPISGHVSLFWYQQALGQGPEFLTYFQNEAQLDKSGLPSDRFFAERPEGSVSTLKIQRTQQEDSAVYLCASSFLTQNEQFFGPGTRLTVL.